The subject of this entry is one T cell receptor beta chain. The clone's antigen remains unknown. No per-base quality is available; no much larger clone lies one base away. This sample is drawn from a study of blood T cell repertoires in COVID-19 (TCRdb year 2020). For the study in its entirety: The collaborator samples originated in the United States, Italy and Spain and spanned the acute and convalescent phases of COVID-19. The prospective study material was composed of cDNA or gDNA derived from T cells, B-cell-depleted T cells, or PBMCs. Subjects who had been exposed to COVID-19, were actively infected with it, or had recovered from it provided the deeply sampled blood TCRbeta repertoires that made up the dataset. The repertoires were released in a freely available public database intended as a resource for research on the immune response to SARS-CoV-2. The samples were drawn from the first 160 participants of the ongoing ImmuneRACE study and from over 950 subjects provided by 6 global collaborators. Sample metadata almost always included a de-identified subject ID, COVID-19 status, age in years and sex. Where available, HLA class I and class II types were taken from metadata supplied by the sample provider and were not determined by assay-based typing.

Results and caveats for the whole study, not just this receptor: The amount of clinical and demographic metadata varied by source and participant and was provided uncurated.

In the prospective study, participants were about 18 to 95 years old, resided in 24 geographic areas of the United States, and were enrolled through a virtual design. In the prospective study, cohorts were assigned on the basis of participant-reported clinical history obtained from a screening survey and a study questionnaire. Each participant in the prospective study had whole blood, serum and a nasopharyngeal or oropharyngeal swab collected by mobile phlebotomists. Additional blood draws and questionnaires over an approximately two-month period could optionally be provided by prospective study participants. Before DNA extraction, prospective study blood samples were shipped either frozen or at room temperature. The immunoSEQ Assay, a bias-controlled multiplex PCR, was used to amplify TCRbeta CDR3 regions from genomic DNA. Per the authors' processing: The number of nucleated cells in each sample was estimated by amplification of reference gene primers within the assay. Sequence reads were collapsed and filtered to measure the absolute abundance of every unique TCRbeta CDR3 rearrangement. For each sample, productive Simpson clonality was calculated by taking the square root of Simpson's diversity index across productive rearrangements. TCRdb provides this immuneACCESS table in a form limited to in-frame rearrangements. Some clones are lacking; in checked studies, under half of them reflect an unresolved V gene, and why the rest are absent is not known. From that table come the V and J calls and clone size; the DNA was used to work out D and trimming. The sample yields approximately 180,000 clones; around 76% were counted once. Less than 20% of the sample is taken by the ten largest.

From a lookup of the germline V gene, CDR1 and CDR2 are MNHEY and SVGAGI. Deletion took 5 bases off V and 5 bases off J, with a span of 16 bases between the germline ends. The cysteine opens and the phenylalanine closes a CDR3 of 15 amino acids. CDR3 DNA only is kept here, 45 bases in frame from base 1. Sequencing was done on a sample of PBMCs or T cells enriched from blood (not recorded which). The receptor chain draws on TRBV6-5 and TRBJ1-5; possibly the D gene is TRBD1, per 6 matching bases. The receptor was derived from a woman aged 50 to 60 with acute COVID-19. The DNA sequence follows: TGTGCCAGCAGTCCCTCCAGGGGAGGGGATCAGCCCCAGCATTTT. Translated, it gives CASSPSRGGDQPQHF.